What follows is one TCR beta chain and its context. In the study's own analysis: Reference gene primer amplification yielded estimated nucleated cell counts. TCRdb's table, derived via immunoSEQ multiplex PCR, lists solely in-frame clones and lacks some. The DNA was the basis for D and trimming; V, J and clone size are from that table. The sample yields approximately 170,000 clones, around 90% seen once. These data originate in a study of blood T cell repertoires in COVID-19. Study context: Both acute and convalescent COVID-19 samples were obtained from the United States, Italy and Spain. PBMCs, B-cell-depleted T cells, or T cells provided the cDNA or gDNA that made up the material.

Germline V gene data show CDR1 as SEHNR and CDR2 as FQNEAQ (reference sequence). CDR3 size: 16 residues. V dropped 4 bases and J dropped 1; count of bases not matched to a gene: 7. The source of this sequence is a woman aged 18 to 35 who had recovered from COVID-19. Sequencing was performed on PBMCs or T cells enriched from blood (not recorded which). The V gene is TRBV7-9, the J gene TRBJ2-3; 8 nucleotides align to TRBD2. The chain's CDR3 is CASSSWEAGGTDTQYF. As DNA, the CDR3 is TGTGCCAGCAGCTCGTGGGAAGCGGGGGGCACAGATACGCAGTATTTT.